These 4 T cell receptor beta chains were sequenced from one sample in a study of CD8+CD57+ T cells in acquired aplastic anemia. The TCR beta profiling, which covered VDJ combination and CDR3 sequence, was carried out using genomic DNA as the template. TCRdb redid the calling of the reads with MiXCR, one entry per CDR3 protein. The profile shows approximately 95,000 distinct CDR3 sequences, about 67% of them singletons. Patients picked for sequencing had shown CD8+CD57+ cell expansion detected by flow cytometry. The sample comprised sorted CD4+, CD8+, or CD8+CD57+ T cells (not recorded which) from PBMCs. The receptors here all came from a human donor with aplastic anemia.

The rearrangement uses TRBV7-2 and TRBJ2-5, with D possibly TRBD2 on 5 matching bases. The CDR3 contains 14 residues. The V gene lost 0 bases and the J gene lost 5 bases, with 10 bases spanning the gap. Germline CDR1 reads SGHTA; CDR2 reads FQGNSA. The CDR3 protein is CASSLAGEYETQYF. The CDR3, as DNA: TGTGCCAGCAGCTTAGCCGGGGAGTACGAGACCCAGTACTTC.

This clonotype has a handful of counts. The genes are TRBV13 and TRBJ2-7; D not certain. V gave up 0 bases and J gave up 3 bases, with 6 bases separating them. The CDR3 spans 13 residues. Germline lookup yields CDR1 PRHDT and CDR2 FYEKMQ (reference sequence). The CDR3 DNA is TGTGCCAGCAGCTTAGGTTCCGGCTACGAGCAGTACTTC. Protein: CASSLGSGYEQYF.

This clonotype has only one observation. The chain joins TRBV7-8 to TRBJ1-5, with D unclear. Deletions cut 5 bases from V and 3 bases from J, with 17 bases between. CDR3 size: 16 residues. CDR1 and CDR2 from the germline V gene are SGHVS and FQNEAQ. Written as DNA, the CDR3 is TGTGCCAGCAGCCCCATGACAAGGGCCTTCAATCAGCCCCAGCATTTT. Translating it yields CASSPMTRAFNQPQHF.

About this clonotype itself: The junction differs from germline at one of its ends, possibly a read error. This rearrangement joins TRBV10-2 to TRBJ1-1; D possibly corresponds to TRBD1 (6 bases). Germline CDR1 and CDR2: WSHSY and SAAADI. The CDR3 consists of 16 residues. The CDR3 region has the DNA TGTGCCATCAGTAGACAGGACCTTGGAACGGACACTGAAGCTTTCTTT. Encoded protein: CAISRQDLGTDTEAFF.